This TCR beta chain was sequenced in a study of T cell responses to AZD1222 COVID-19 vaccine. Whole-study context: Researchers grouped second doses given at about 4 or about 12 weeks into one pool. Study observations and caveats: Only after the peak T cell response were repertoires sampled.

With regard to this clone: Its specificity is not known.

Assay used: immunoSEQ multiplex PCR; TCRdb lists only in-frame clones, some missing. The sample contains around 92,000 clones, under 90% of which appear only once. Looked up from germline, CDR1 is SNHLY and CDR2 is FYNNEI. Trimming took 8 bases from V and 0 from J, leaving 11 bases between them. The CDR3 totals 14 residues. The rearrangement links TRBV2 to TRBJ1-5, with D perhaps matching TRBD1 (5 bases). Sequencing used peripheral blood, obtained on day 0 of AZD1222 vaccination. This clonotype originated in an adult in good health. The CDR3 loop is CASSRVYSNQPQHF. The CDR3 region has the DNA TGTGCCAGCTCCAGGGTTTATAGCAATCAGCCCCAGCATTTT.